This T cell receptor (beta chain) was identified during a study of T cells in Graves' hyperthyroidism and ophthalmopathy. Overall study results and limits: Blood also held most thyroid clonotypes expanded beyond 0.001.

Amplified regions were TCR beta CDR3 sequences from RNA transcripts. Carried out on the TCR CDR3, a first-round RT-PCR used the HTBI primer set. TCRdb re-called the multiplex PCR reads with MiXCR, one entry per CDR3 protein. The data show roughly 170,000 distinct CDR3 sequences, with over 8% seen just once and around 20% held by the top ten. This clonotype appeared many times. Its antigen is not identified. CDR1 and CDR2 (germline): SEHNR, FQNEAQ (reference sequence). V was shortened by 6 bases and J by 2 bases, with 15 bases between the two germline ends. The CDR3 loop spans 15 amino acids. The genes are TRBV7-9 and TRBJ2-3; tentative D call: TRBD1 (6 bases). Sequencing was performed on blood. The sequence was collected from a young woman with Graves' hyperthyroidism that later progressed to Graves' ophthalmopathy. CDR3 protein: CASSSRTDPTDTQYF. Written as DNA, the CDR3 is TGTGCCAGCAGTTCGCGGACAGACCCCACAGATACGCAGTATTTT.